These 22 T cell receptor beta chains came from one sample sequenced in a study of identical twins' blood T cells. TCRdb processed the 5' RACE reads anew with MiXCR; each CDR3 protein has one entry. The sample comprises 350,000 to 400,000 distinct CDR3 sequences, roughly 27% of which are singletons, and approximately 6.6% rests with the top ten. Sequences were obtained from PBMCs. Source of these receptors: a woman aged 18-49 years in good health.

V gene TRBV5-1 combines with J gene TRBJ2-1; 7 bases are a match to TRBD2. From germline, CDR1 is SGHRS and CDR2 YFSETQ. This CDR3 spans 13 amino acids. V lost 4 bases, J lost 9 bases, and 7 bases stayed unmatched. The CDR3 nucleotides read TGCGCCAGCAGCCTCCTGACTAGCATTGAGCAGTTCTTC. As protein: CASSLLTSIEQFF. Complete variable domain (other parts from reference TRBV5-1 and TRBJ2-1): KAGVTQTPRYLIKTRGQQVTLSCSPISGHRSVSWYQQTPGQGLQFLFEYFSETQRNKGNFPGRFSGRQFSNSRSEMNVSTLELGDSALYLCASSLLTSIEQFFGPGTRLTVL.

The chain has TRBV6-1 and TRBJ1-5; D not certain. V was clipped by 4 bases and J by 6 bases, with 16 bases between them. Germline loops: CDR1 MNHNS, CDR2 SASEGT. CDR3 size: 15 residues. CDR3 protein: CASSALAETRQPQHF. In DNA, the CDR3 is TGTGCCAGCAGTGCACTGGCAGAAACACGTCAGCCCCAGCATTTT.

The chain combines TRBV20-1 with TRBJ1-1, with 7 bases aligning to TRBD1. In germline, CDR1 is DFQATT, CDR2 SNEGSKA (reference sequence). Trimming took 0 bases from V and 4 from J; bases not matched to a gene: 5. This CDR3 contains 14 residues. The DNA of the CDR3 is TGCAGTGCTAGAGATCGGAGGGGGCGCACTGAAGCTTTCTTT. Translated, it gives CSARDRRGRTEAFF.

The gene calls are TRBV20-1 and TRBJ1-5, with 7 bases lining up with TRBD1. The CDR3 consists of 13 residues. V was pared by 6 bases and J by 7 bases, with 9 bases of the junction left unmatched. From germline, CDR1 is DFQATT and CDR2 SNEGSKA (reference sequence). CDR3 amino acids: CSAITGAGQPQHF. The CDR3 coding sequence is TGCAGTGCGATTACAGGGGCGGGACAGCCCCAGCATTTT.

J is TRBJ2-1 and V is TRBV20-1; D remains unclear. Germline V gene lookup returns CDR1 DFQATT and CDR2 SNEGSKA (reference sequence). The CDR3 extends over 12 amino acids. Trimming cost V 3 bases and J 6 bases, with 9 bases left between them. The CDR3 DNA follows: TGCAGTGCTAGGGGCAGTACCAATGAGCAGTTCTTC. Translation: CSARGSTNEQFF.

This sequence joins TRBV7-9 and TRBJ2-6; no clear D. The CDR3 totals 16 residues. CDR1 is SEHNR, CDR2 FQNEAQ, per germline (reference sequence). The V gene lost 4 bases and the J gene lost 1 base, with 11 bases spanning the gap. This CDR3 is CASSSKAVSGANVLTF. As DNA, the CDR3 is TGTGCCAGCAGCTCAAAAGCAGTATCTGGGGCCAACGTCCTGACTTTC.

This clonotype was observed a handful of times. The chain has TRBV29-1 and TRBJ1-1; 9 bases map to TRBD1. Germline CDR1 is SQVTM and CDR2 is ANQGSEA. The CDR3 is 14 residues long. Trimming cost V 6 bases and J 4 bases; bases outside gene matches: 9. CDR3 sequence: CSVTTGGLSTEAFF. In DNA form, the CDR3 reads TGCAGCGTCACAACAGGGGGCTTGAGCACTGAAGCTTTCTTT.

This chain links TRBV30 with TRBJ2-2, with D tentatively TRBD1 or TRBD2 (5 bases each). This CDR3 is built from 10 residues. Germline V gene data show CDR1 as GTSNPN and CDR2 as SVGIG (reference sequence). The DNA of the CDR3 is TGTGCGGGGGACACCGGGGAGCTGTTTTTT. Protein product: CAGDTGELFF.

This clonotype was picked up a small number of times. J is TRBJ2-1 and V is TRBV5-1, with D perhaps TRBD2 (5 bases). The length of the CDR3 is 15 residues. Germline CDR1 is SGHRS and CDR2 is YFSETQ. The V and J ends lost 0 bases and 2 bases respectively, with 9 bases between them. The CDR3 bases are TGCGCCAGCAGCTTGGGAGGGAGCGCCTACAATGAGCAGTTCTTC. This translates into CASSLGGSAYNEQFF.

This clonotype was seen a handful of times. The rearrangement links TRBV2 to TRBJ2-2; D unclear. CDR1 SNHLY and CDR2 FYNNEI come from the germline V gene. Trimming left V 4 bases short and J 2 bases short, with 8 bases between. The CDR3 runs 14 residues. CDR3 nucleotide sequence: TGTGCCAGCAGTGTTGCACCCAACACCGGGGAGCTGTTTTTT. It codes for CASSVAPNTGELFF.

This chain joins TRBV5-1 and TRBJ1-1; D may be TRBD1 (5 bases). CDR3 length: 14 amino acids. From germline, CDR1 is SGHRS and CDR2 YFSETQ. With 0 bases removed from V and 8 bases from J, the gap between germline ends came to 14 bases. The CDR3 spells CASSLDPRASEAFF. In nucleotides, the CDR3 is TGCGCCAGCAGCTTGGACCCCAGGGCGTCGGAAGCTTTCTTT.

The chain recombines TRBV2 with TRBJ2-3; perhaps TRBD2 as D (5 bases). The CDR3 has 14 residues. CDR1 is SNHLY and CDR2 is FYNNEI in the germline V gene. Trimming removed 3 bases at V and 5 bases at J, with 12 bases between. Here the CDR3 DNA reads TGTGCCAGCAGTGAGGGCCTCGGGGTAGATACGCAGTATTTT. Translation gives CASSEGLGVDTQYF.

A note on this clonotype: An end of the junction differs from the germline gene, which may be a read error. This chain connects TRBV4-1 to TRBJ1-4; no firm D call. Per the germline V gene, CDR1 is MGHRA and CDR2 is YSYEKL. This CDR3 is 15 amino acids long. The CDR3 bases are TGCGCCGGCAGCCAAGATATCGGATCTAATGAAAAACTGTTTTTT. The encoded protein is CAGSQDIGSNEKLFF.

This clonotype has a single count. CDR3 loop: CATSDGDVVGYTF. The CDR3 coding sequence is TGTGCCACCAGTGATGGGGATGTCGTTGGCTACACCTTC. The V call is TRBV24-1, the J call TRBJ1-2; no firm D call. V dropped 3 bases and J dropped 7 bases, with 11 bases sitting between them. The CDR3 has 13 amino acids. Germline loops: CDR1 KGHDR, CDR2 SFDVKD.

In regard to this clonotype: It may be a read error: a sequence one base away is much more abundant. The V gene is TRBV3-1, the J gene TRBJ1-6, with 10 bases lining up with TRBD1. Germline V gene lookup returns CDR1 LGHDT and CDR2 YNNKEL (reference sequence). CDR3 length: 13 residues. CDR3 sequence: CASRGQGISPLYF. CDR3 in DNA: TGTGCCAGCCGGGGACAGGGGATTTCACCCCTCTACTTT.

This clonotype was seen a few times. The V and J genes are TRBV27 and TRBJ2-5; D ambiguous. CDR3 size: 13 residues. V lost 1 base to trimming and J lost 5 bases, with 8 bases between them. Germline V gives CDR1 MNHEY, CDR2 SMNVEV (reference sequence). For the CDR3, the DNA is TGTGCCAGCAGTTTATTCTCTAGGGAGACCCAGTACTTC. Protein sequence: CASSLFSRETQYF.

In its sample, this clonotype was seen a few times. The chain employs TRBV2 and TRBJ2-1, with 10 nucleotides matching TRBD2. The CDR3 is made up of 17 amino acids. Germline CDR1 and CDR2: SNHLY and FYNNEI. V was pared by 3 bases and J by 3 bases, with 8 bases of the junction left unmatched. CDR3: CASSDPAGGPIYNEQFF. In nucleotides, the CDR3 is TGTGCCAGCAGTGACCCAGCGGGAGGGCCAATCTACAATGAGCAGTTCTTC.

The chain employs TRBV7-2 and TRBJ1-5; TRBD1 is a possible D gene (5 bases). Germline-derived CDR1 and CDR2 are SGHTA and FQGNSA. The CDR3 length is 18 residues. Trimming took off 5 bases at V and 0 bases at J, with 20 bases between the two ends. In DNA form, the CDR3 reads TGTGCCAGCAGCAGACGAATCCTCCAGGGATATAGCAATCAGCCCCAGCATTTT. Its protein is CASSRRILQGYSNQPQHF.

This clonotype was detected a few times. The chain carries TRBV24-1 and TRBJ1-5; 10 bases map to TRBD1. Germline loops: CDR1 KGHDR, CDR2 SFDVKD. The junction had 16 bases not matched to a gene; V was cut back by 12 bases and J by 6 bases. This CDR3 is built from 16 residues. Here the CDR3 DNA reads TGTGCCCCCTACACAGGGGACAGGGGTCTTACTCAGCCCCAGCATTTT. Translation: CAPYTGDRGLTQPQHF.

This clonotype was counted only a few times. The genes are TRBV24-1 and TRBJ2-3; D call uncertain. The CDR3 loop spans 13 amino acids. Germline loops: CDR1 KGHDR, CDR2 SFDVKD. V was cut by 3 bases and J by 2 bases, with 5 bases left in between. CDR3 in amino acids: CATSDGSTDTQYF. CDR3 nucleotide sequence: TGTGCCACCAGTGATGGCTCCACAGATACGCAGTATTTT.

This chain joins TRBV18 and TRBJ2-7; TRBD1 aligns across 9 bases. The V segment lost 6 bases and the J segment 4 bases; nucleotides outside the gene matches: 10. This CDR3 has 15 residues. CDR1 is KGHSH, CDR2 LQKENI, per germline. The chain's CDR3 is CASSPMDRGMYEQYF. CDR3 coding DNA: TGTGCCAGCTCCCCGATGGACAGGGGCATGTACGAGCAGTACTTC.

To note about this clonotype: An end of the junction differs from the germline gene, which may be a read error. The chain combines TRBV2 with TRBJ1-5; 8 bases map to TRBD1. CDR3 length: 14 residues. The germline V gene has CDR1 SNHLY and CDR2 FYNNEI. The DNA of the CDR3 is TGTGCCAGCGGTGAAGAACAGGGGGATCAGCCCCAGCATTTT. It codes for CASGEEQGDQPQHF.